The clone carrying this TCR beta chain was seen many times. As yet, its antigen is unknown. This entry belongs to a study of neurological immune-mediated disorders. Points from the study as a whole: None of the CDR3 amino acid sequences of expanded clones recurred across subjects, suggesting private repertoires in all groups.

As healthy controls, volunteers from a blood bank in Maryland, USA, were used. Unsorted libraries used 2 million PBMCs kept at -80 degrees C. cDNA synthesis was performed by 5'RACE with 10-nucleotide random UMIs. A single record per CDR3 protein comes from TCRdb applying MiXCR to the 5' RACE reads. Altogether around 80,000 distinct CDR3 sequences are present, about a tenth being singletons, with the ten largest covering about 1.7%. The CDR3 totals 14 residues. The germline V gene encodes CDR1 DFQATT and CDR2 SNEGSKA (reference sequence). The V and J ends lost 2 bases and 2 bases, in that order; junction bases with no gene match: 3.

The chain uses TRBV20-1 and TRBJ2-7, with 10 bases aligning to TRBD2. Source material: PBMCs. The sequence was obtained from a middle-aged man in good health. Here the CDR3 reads CSARQLAGTYEQYF. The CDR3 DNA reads TGCAGTGCTAGACAACTAGCGGGGACCTACGAGCAGTACTTC.